The 28 T cell receptor beta chains presented below share a single source sample, sequenced in a study of T-cell reconstitution after alpha-beta-depleted transplantation in children (dated by TCRdb to the mid-2010s). The treatment or condition label for this specimen denotes: allogeneic hematopoietic cell transplantation with graft depleted of TCRalphabeta T cells and CD19 B cells. The receptor library was made with PCR. This sample was sequenced with an Illumina HiSeq 2500. To normalize quantification of the TCRbeta repertoire, the TCR libraries were built with molecular barcoding that relied on unique molecular identifiers. Starting from the raw public reads, TCRdb applied fastp trimming at Q25, assembled clones with MiXCR and retained in-frame beta chains. Each entry is one CDR3 protein sequence, shown with its most common DNA and genes. The sample data list roughly 160,000 distinct CDR3 sequences, and approximately 12% of these were observed just once. The ten largest clones capture roughly 13% of the sample.

The specimen was PBMCs, collected before TCRalphabeta/CD19-depleted stem cell transplant. The receptors derive from a boy aged 2 to 9 with acute myeloid leukemia, due to receive a stem cell transplant.

This clonotype was counted ten times or more. The rearrangement joins TRBV3-1 to TRBJ2-3, with TRBD1 as a possible D gene (6 bases). The CDR3 is made up of 16 amino acids. CDR1 and CDR2 from the germline V gene are LGHDT and YNNKEL (reference sequence). The ends were cut back, 0 bases at V and 2 bases at J, with 12 bases in the middle. The CDR3 spells CASSQDLTGFTDTQYF. The CDR3 DNA follows: TGTGCCAGCAGCCAAGATTTAACAGGGTTCACAGATACGCAGTATTTT.

This clonotype has ten or more counts. The chain uses TRBV20-1 and TRBJ1-2; 7 nucleotides line up with TRBD1. The CDR3 has 13 residues. V shed 0 bases and J 11 bases; nucleotides not matched to a gene: 9. The germline CDR1 and CDR2 sequences are DFQATT and SNEGSKA (reference sequence). This CDR3 reads CSARDGQDRGYTF. The CDR3 DNA sequence: TGCAGTGCTAGAGATGGACAGGACCGGGGTTACACCTTC.

Many counts were recorded for this clonotype. At one of its ends the junction is not consistent with the germline gene, which may arise from a read error. V is TRBV7-7 and J is TRBJ2-1; 7 nucleotides agree with TRBD2. The CDR3 is 15 amino acids. CDR1 SSHAT and CDR2 FNYEAQ come from the germline V gene (reference sequence). In DNA form, the CDR3 reads TGTGCTAGCAGCGCCGGCGGGAGCTCCTACAATGAGCAGTTCTTC. It specifies CASSAGGSSYNEQFF.

This clonotype has at least ten counts. The chain combines TRBV7-9 with TRBJ1-1; D is ambiguous. The CDR3 has 14 residues. V shed 5 bases and J shed 2 bases, with 12 bases lying between them. CDR1 SEHNR and CDR2 FQNEAQ come from the germline V gene (reference sequence). CDR3 loop: CASSLSVGNTEAFF. CDR3 sequence (DNA): TGTGCCAGCAGCCTCAGTGTAGGAAACACTGAAGCTTTCTTT.

At least ten counts were recorded for this clonotype. The V gene is TRBV12-3 or TRBV12-4, the J gene TRBJ1-3, with D uncertain. CDR3 size: 11 residues. Trimming took 6 bases from V and 11 from J, leaving 11 bases between them. The CDR3, as DNA: TGTGCCAGCAGCCCCGCTGGGGCCATATATTTT. It specifies CASSPAGAIYF.

This clonotype has ten or more counts. This chain uses TRBV24-1 with TRBJ2-3, with D perhaps TRBD1 (6 bases). This CDR3 spans 13 amino acids. Between the trimmed V and J ends, which lost 6 bases and 3 bases, there was a span of 9 bases. Germline assignment: CDR1 KGHDR and CDR2 SFDVKD. The CDR3 DNA is TGTGCCACCAGTAGTACAGGGACAGATACGCAGTATTTT. Its protein is CATSSTGTDTQYF.

This clonotype was picked up many times. This chain connects TRBV24-1 to TRBJ2-2; D uncertain. CDR1 is KGHDR and CDR2 is SFDVKD in the germline V gene. There are 14 residues in the CDR3. The V end lost 4 bases, the J end lost 6 bases, and 11 bases lay between the germline ends. Written as DNA, the CDR3 is TGTGCCACCAGTGACACTCGTTGGGCCGGGGAGCTGTTTTTT. Translation: CATSDTRWAGELFF.

This clonotype was detected many times. The chain links TRBV7-8 to TRBJ2-3; D tentatively reads TRBD1 or TRBD2 (6 bases each). Trimming shortened V by 1 base and J by 2 bases, and 19 bases separated the two germline ends. This CDR3 has 18 residues. Looked up from germline, CDR1 is SGHVS and CDR2 is FQNEAQ. The CDR3, as DNA: TGTGCCAGCAGCTTAGTTGGGGGTGGGGGGCCCTACACAGATACGCAGTATTTT. It specifies CASSLVGGGGPYTDTQYF. The full variable domain, with the rest looked up from reference TRBV7-8 and TRBJ2-3, is GAGVSQSPRYKVAKRGQDVALRCDPISGHVSLFWYQQALGQGPEFLTYFQNEAQLDKSGLPSDRFFAERPEGSVSTLKIQRTQQEDSAVYLCASSLVGGGGPYTDTQYFGPGTRLTVL.

This clonotype was recorded many times. The CDR3 loop is CAWSAGVFPQTQYF. The CDR3 coding sequence is TGTGCCTGGAGTGCAGGGGTTTTCCCACAGACCCAGTACTTC. The chain is built from TRBV30 and TRBJ2-5; maybe TRBD1 (6 bases). The ends were cut back, 1 base at V and 6 bases at J, with 15 bases in the middle. The CDR3 is 14 amino acids. CDR1 GTSNPN and CDR2 SVGIG come from the germline V gene (reference sequence).

There are many counts of this clonotype. The chain joins TRBV29-1 to TRBJ2-2; D is possibly TRBD2 (5 bases). The CDR3 totals 14 residues. Germline V gene data show CDR1 as SQVTM and CDR2 as ANQGSEA. V was cut by 7 bases and J by 7 bases, with 19 bases left in between. The CDR3 is CSAARVAMGGELFF. CDR3 nucleotides: TGCAGCGCTGCCCGAGTAGCGATGGGCGGGGAGCTGTTTTTT.

Many counts were recorded for this clonotype. V is TRBV27 and J is TRBJ2-7, with D hard to call. V dropped 5 bases and J dropped 5 bases, with 16 bases sitting between them. The CDR3 extends over 14 amino acids. Germline V gene sequence: CDR1 MNHEY, CDR2 SMNVEV (reference sequence). CDR3: CASSNRPRGDEQYF. CDR3 nucleotide sequence: TGTGCCAGCAGTAACCGTCCCCGCGGCGACGAGCAGTACTTC.

This clonotype was seen many times. The gene calls are TRBV2 and TRBJ1-3, with D perhaps matching TRBD1 (6 bases). Germline CDR1 is SNHLY and CDR2 is FYNNEI. Trimming took 6 bases from V and 0 from J, leaving 12 bases between them. This CDR3 comprises 15 residues. The CDR3 nucleotides are TGTGCCAGCAGCTTAGGGGGGACCTCTGGAAACACCATATATTTT. Its translation is CASSLGGTSGNTIYF.

This clonotype was detected many times. The chain carries TRBV4-2 and TRBJ2-3; D may be TRBD2 (7 bases). Trimming removed 2 bases from V and 7 bases from J, with 22 bases in between. Germline values: CDR1 LGHNA, CDR2 YNFKEQ. The CDR3 loop spans 17 amino acids. In nucleotides, the CDR3 is TGTGCCAGCAGCCAAAGTCTGAGGCGGGGGCCCACGCATACGCAGTATTTT. It is translated as CASSQSLRRGPTHTQYF.

The chain combines TRBV5-1 with TRBJ2-1; 16 bases are shared with TRBD2. The CDR3 is 19 residues long. Germline CDR1 and CDR2: SGHRS and YFSETQ. V shed 3 bases, J shed 2 bases, and the junction held 8 bases outside the gene matches. CDR3: CASSWSGTSGREAYNEQFF. The CDR3 nucleotides read TGCGCCAGCAGCTGGTCCGGGACTAGCGGGAGGGAGGCCTACAATGAGCAGTTCTTC.

This clonotype was observed many times. This sequence joins TRBV7-9 and TRBJ2-1, with D possibly being TRBD2 (6 bases). This CDR3 has 14 residues. Germline CDR1 and CDR2: SEHNR and FQNEAQ (reference sequence). V lost 1 base and J lost 5, with 9 bases in between. The CDR3 nucleotides are TGTGCCAGCAGCTTAGTAGCGGAAAACAATGAGCAGTTCTTC. Protein product: CASSLVAENNEQFF.

This clonotype has ten or more counts. The chain recombines TRBV7-2 with TRBJ2-3, with 7 bases fitting TRBD1. CDR3 length: 13 amino acids. V was clipped by 5 bases and J by 4 bases; unmatched bases: 3. Germline values: CDR1 SGHTA, CDR2 FQGNSA. The DNA of the CDR3 is TGTGCCAGCAGCCCACAGGGGTCAGATACGCAGTATTTT. Protein product: CASSPQGSDTQYF.

This clonotype came up many times. This CDR3 reads CASSGRGLSDEQYF. The CDR3 DNA reads as TGTGCCAGTAGTGGGAGGGGACTCTCAGACGAGCAGTACTTC. The chain carries TRBV19 and TRBJ2-7; the match to TRBD2 covers 7 bases. Germline CDR1 LNHDA, CDR2 SQIVND (reference sequence). The CDR3 is 14 residues long. J lost 5 bases, V lost 5 bases, and 9 bases had no gene match.

This clonotype has at least ten counts. This chain uses TRBV5-1 with TRBJ2-7, with TRBD2 matching 7 bases. The CDR3 covers 13 residues. The germline V gene has CDR1 SGHRS and CDR2 YFSETQ. Trimming at V came to 2 bases and at J to 6 bases, leaving 5 bases not matched to a gene. The CDR3 protein is CASSFREEGEQYF. The CDR3, as DNA: TGCGCCAGCAGCTTCCGGGAGGAGGGCGAGCAGTACTTC.

This clonotype was detected ten times or more. This chain uses TRBV11-2 with TRBJ2-3, with TRBD2 identical over 7 bases. The CDR3 runs to 15 residues. Germline CDR1 is SGHAT and CDR2 is FQNNGV. Unmatched junction bases numbered 6, after V lost 5 bases and J lost 1 base. The CDR3 region has the DNA TGTGCCAGCAGCCGCGGGAGTGTGGGCACAGATACGCAGTATTTT. Its translation is CASSRGSVGTDTQYF.

This clonotype has ten or more counts. The rearrangement joins TRBV7-3 to TRBJ2-3; D is undetermined. V dropped 5 bases and J dropped 2 bases, with 8 bases sitting between them. The CDR3 has 13 amino acids. Germline-derived CDR1 and CDR2 are SGHTA and FQGTGA. CDR3 coding DNA: TGTGCCAGCAGCCTAGTCCTCACAGATACGCAGTATTTT. Amino acid sequence: CASSLVLTDTQYF. Based on the CDR3 plus reference TRBV7-3 and TRBJ2-3, the full variable domain is GAGVSQTPSNKVTEKGKYVELRCDPISGHTALYWYRQSLGQGPEFLIYFQGTGAADDSGLPNDRFFAVRPEGSVSTLKIQRTERGDSAVYLCASSLVLTDTQYFGPGTRLTVL.

This clonotype occurred many times. The rearrangement joins TRBV12-3 or TRBV12-4 to TRBJ2-7; D is uncertain. The CDR3 contains 13 residues. Trimming shortened V by 3 bases and J by 5 bases, and 11 bases separated the two germline ends. The CDR3 sequence: CASSFRRKDEQYV. The CDR3 DNA is TGTGCCAGCAGTTTTCGGCGAAAGGACGAGCAGTACGTC.

In this sample, this clonotype turned up many times. The V call is TRBV28, the J call TRBJ1-1; D is unresolved. Trimming took off 6 bases at V and 4 bases at J, with 9 bases between the two ends. The CDR3 has 12 amino acids. CDR1 and CDR2 (germline): MDHEN, SYDVKM. The chain's CDR3 is CASSRSTTEAFF. For the CDR3, the DNA is TGTGCCAGCAGCCGTTCTACCACTGAAGCTTTCTTT.

In its sample, this clonotype was seen many times. The V and J genes are TRBV28 and TRBJ2-7, with no clear D. With 7 bases removed from V and 2 bases from J, the gap between germline ends came to 9 bases. The CDR3 runs 12 residues. Germline assignment: CDR1 MDHEN and CDR2 SYDVKM. CDR3 loop: CASNGRTYEQYF. CDR3 DNA sequence: TGTGCCAGCAACGGAAGGACCTACGAGCAGTACTTC.

This clonotype was picked up many times. The rearrangement uses TRBV29-1 and TRBJ2-7; no firm D call. Looked up from germline, CDR1 is SQVTM and CDR2 is ANQGSEA. The CDR3 is made up of 12 amino acids. V lost 5 bases, J lost 2 bases, and 10 bases lay in between. This CDR3 is CSVCWDTYEQYF. The CDR3 nucleotides are TGCAGCGTTTGTTGGGATACCTACGAGCAGTACTTC.

The chain employs TRBV3-1 and TRBJ1-5; tentatively, D is TRBD1 (5 bases). V shed 1 base and J shed 3 bases, with 10 bases lying between them. The CDR3 runs 15 residues. Germline CDR1 and CDR2: LGHDT and YNNKEL (reference sequence). CDR3 protein: CASSQGMGPNQPQHF. CDR3 nucleotide sequence: TGTGCCAGCAGCCAAGGGATGGGGCCCAATCAGCCCCAGCATTTT.

This clonotype occurred many times. V gene TRBV7-2 combines with J gene TRBJ2-1; D ambiguous. CDR1 is SGHTA and CDR2 is FQGNSA in the germline V gene. The CDR3 has 14 residues. The V gene lost 6 bases and the J gene lost 8 bases, with 17 bases spanning the gap. CDR3 loop: CASRLPDPMDEQFF. CDR3 nucleotides: TGTGCCAGCAGACTCCCTGACCCTATGGATGAGCAGTTCTTC.

This clonotype has at least ten counts. The DNA for the CDR3 is TGTGCCACCAGCAAAAGGAAGGTTAGGAGGGGGAATGAGTGCGAGCAGTACGTC. Amino acid sequence: CATSKRKVRRGNECEQYV. The chain combines TRBV15 with TRBJ2-7; the D call may be TRBD1 or TRBD2 (6 bases each). Germline CDR1 and CDR2: LNHNV and YYDKDF (reference sequence). There are 18 residues in the CDR3. With 4 bases removed from V and 6 bases from J, the gap between germline ends came to 28 bases.

The chain employs TRBV19 and TRBJ2-3, with a possible D match to TRBD2 (6 bases). The germline gives CDR1 LNHDA, CDR2 SQIVND (reference sequence). Trimming cost V 5 bases and J 0 bases, with 9 bases left between them. There are 14 residues in the CDR3. The CDR3 sequence is CASSSGTSTDTQYF. CDR3 sequence (DNA): TGTGCCAGTAGTTCCGGGACTAGCACAGATACGCAGTATTTT.